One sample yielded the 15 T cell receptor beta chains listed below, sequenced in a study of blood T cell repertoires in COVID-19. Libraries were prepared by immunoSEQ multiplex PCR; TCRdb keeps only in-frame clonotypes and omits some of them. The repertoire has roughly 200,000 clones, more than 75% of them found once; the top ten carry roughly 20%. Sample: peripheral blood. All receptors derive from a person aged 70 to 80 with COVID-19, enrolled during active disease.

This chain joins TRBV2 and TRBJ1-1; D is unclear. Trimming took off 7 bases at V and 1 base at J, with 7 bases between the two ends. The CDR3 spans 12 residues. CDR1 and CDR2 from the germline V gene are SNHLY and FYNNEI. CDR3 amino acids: CASITENTEAFF. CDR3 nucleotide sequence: TGTGCCAGCATAACAGAGAACACTGAAGCTTTCTTT.

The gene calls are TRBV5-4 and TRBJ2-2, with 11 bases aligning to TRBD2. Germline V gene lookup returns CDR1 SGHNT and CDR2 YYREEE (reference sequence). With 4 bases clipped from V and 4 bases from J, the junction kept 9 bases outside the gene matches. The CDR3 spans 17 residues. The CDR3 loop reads CASSPDGTSGFTGELFF. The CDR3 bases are TGTGCCAGCAGCCCGGACGGGACTAGCGGCTTCACCGGGGAGCTGTTTTTT. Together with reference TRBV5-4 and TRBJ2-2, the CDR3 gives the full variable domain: ETGVTQSPTHLIKTRGQQVTLRCSSQSGHNTVSWYQQALGQGPQFIFQYYREEENGRGNFPPRFSGLQFPNYSSELNVNALELDDSALYLCASSPDGTSGFTGELFFGEGSRLTVL.

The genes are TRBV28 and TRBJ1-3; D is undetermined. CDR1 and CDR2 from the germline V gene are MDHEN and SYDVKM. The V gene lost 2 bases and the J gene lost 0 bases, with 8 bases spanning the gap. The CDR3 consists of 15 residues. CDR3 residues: CASSLDSTSGNTIYF. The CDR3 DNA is TGTGCCAGCAGTTTAGATAGCACCTCTGGAAACACCATATATTTT. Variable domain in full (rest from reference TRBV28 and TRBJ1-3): DVKVTQSSRYLVKRTGEKVFLECVQDMDHENMFWYRQDPGLGLRLIYFSYDVKMKEKGDIPEGYSVSREKKERFSLILESASTNQTSMYLCASSLDSTSGNTIYFGEGSWLTVV.

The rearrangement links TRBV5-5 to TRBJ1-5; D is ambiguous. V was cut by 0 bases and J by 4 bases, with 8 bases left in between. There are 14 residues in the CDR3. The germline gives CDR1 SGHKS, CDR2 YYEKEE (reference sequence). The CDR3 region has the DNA TGTGCCAGCAGCTTGGGAACGGGAAATCAGCCCCAGCATTTT. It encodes CASSLGTGNQPQHF.

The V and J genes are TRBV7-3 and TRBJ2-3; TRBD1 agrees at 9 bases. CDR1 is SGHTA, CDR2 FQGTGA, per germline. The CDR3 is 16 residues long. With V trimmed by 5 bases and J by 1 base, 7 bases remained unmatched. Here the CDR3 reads CASSRGTGQRTDTQYF. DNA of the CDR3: TGTGCCAGCAGCCGCGGGACAGGGCAGCGCACAGATACGCAGTATTTT. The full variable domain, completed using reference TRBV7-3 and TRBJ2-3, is GAGVSQTPSNKVTEKGKYVELRCDPISGHTALYWYRQSLGQGPEFLIYFQGTGAADDSGLPNDRFFAVRPEGSVSTLKIQRTERGDSAVYLCASSRGTGQRTDTQYFGPGTRLTVL.

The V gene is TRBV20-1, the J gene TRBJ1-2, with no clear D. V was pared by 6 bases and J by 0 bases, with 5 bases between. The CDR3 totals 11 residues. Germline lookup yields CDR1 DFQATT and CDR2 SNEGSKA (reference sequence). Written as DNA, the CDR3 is TGCAGTGCCTCTCCTAACTATGGCTACACCTTC. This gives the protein CSASPNYGYTF.

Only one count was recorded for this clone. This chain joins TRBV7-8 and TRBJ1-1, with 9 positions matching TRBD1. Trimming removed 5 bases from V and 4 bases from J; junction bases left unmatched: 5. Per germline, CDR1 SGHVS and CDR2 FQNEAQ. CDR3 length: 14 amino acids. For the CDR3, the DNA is TGTGCCAGCAGCATAGGACAGGGGCTCACTGAAGCTTTCTTT. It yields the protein CASSIGQGLTEAFF.

CDR3 sequence: CASSIDRVNEKLFF. The CDR3 nucleotides are TGTGCCAGCAGCATTGACAGGGTTAATGAAAAACTGTTTTTT. The chain couples TRBV7-2 to TRBJ1-4; 7 bases align to TRBD1. The germline V gene has CDR1 SGHTA and CDR2 FQGNSA. The CDR3 consists of 14 residues. V trimming: 5 bases; J trimming: 4 bases; junction bases outside the gene matches: 4. Using reference TRBV7-2 and TRBJ1-4 for the parts outside the CDR3, the full variable domain is GAGVSQSPSNKVTEKGKDVELRCDPISGHTALYWYRQSLGQGLEFLIYFQGNSAPDKSGLPSDRFSAERTGGSVSTLTIQRTQQEDSAVYLCASSIDRVNEKLFFGSGTQLSVL.

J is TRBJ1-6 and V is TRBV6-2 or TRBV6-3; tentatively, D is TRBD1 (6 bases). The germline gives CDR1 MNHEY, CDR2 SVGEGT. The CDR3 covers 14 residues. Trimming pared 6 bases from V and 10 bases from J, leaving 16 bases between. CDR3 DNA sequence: TGTGCCAGCAGCCCCGAGGGGGGGGCCTCACCCCTCCACTTT. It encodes CASSPEGGASPLHF.

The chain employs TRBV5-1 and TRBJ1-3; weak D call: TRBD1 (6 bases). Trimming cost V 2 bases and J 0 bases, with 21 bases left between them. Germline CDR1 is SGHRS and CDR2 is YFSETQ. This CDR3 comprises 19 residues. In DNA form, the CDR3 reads TGCGCCAGCAGCTTCCAACCAAGCGGACAGAGTAGCTCTGGAAACACCATATATTTT. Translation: CASSFQPSGQSSSGNTIYF. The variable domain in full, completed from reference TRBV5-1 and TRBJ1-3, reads KAGVTQTPRYLIKTRGQQVTLSCSPISGHRSVSWYQQTPGQGLQFLFEYFSETQRNKGNFPGRFSGRQFSNSRSEMNVSTLELGDSALYLCASSFQPSGQSSSGNTIYFGEGSWLTVV.

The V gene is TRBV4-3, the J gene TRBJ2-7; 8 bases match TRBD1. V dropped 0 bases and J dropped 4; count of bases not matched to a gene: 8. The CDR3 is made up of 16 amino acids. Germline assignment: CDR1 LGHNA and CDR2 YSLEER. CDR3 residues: CASSQDAGTGRYEQYF. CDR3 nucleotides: TGCGCCAGCAGCCAAGATGCGGGGACAGGACGGTACGAGCAGTACTTC.

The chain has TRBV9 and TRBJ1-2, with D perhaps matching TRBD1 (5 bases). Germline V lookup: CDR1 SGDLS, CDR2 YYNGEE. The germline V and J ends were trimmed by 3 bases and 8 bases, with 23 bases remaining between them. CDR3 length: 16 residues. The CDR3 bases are TGTGCCAGCAGCGGGGGGGGTAACCCCGTATTGGAGGGCTACACCTTC. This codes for CASSGGGNPVLEGYTF.

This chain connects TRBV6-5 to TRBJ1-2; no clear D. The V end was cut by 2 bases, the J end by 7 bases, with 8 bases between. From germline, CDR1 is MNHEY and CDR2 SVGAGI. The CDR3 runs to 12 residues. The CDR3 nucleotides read TGTGCCAGCAGTTACGGGCGTGGTGGCTACACCTTC. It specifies CASSYGRGGYTF.

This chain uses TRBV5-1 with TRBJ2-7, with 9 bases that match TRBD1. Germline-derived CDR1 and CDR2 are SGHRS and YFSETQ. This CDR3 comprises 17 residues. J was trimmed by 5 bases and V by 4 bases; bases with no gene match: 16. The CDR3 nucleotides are TGCGCCAGCAGCCCCGGGACAGGGTCTTTTTATTGGGACGAGCAGTACTTC. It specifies CASSPGTGSFYWDEQYF.

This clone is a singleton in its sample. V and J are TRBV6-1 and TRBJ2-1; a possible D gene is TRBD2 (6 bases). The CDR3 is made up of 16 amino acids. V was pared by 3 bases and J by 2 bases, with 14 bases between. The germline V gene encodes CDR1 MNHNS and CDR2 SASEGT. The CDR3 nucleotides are TGTGCCAGCAGTGATGGTTTAGCGGATGCCTACAATGAGCAGTTCTTC. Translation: CASSDGLADAYNEQFF.